These 9 T cell receptor beta chains came from one sample sequenced in a study of HIV-infected patients and healthy controls. Via MiXCR, TCRdb re-called the 5' RACE reads, giving one row per CDR3 protein. The table shows 15,000 to 20,000 distinct CDR3 sequences, with less than 20% occurring only once. Sequenced sample: CD8+ T cells from blood. These receptors were collected from a human donor in good health.

In its sample, this clonotype was seen a few times. This chain connects TRBV6-5 to TRBJ1-1; maybe TRBD1 (5 bases). CDR3 size: 15 residues. Trimming stripped 2 bases from V and 2 bases from J, with 12 bases between. Germline CDR1 and CDR2: MNHEY and SVGAGI. The CDR3 protein is CASSYGRGFNTEAFF. Written as DNA, the CDR3 is TGTGCCAGCAGTTACGGGAGGGGCTTTAACACTGAAGCTTTCTTT.

Only a few counts were recorded for this clonotype. The chain carries TRBV5-6 and TRBJ1-1, with D perhaps TRBD1 (5 bases). Germline V gene data show CDR1 as SGHDT and CDR2 as YYEEEE. The CDR3 is made up of 16 amino acids. Trimming cost V 2 bases and J 5 bases, with 19 bases left between them. The CDR3 DNA reads as TGTGCCAGCAGCTTAAAGTCGGCAGGGAGGAGGACTGAAGCTTTCTTT. Translation: CASSLKSAGRRTEAFF.

This clonotype has a count of ten or more. CDR3 in amino acids: CSASDGRDTEAFF. Written as DNA, the CDR3 is TGCAGTGCTTCGGACGGGAGAGACACTGAAGCTTTCTTT. This chain links TRBV20-1 with TRBJ1-1; D gene unclear. The CDR3 spans 13 residues. CDR1 DFQATT and CDR2 SNEGSKA come from the germline V gene (reference sequence). Trimming removed 5 bases at V and 3 bases at J, with 13 bases between.

This clonotype was picked up a small number of times. V is TRBV7-6 and J is TRBJ2-7, with a possible D match to TRBD1 (6 bases). In germline, CDR1 is SGHVS, CDR2 FNYEAQ. V lost 5 bases to trimming and J lost 5 bases, with 19 bases between them. The CDR3 loop spans 15 amino acids. The CDR3, as DNA: TGTGCCAGCAGCAAATCCCCCTCACAGGGTGACGAGCAGTACTTC. Translation: CASSKSPSQGDEQYF.

This clonotype is medium-sized (0.01 to 0.1%). The chain carries TRBV4-3 and TRBJ2-1, with a weak D call TRBD1 (5 bases). V gave up 4 bases and J gave up 9 bases, with 16 bases separating them. The germline V gene encodes CDR1 LGHNA and CDR2 YSLEER. The CDR3 runs 14 residues. The CDR3: CASSLAPDNSEQFF. CDR3 sequence (DNA): TGCGCCAGCAGCCTCGCGCCGGACAATAGTGAGCAGTTCTTC.

The chain joins TRBV9 to TRBJ2-1, with D perhaps TRBD2 (6 bases). Trimming removed 0 bases from V and 3 bases from J, with 7 bases in between. CDR3 length: 14 residues. Germline V gene sequence: CDR1 SGDLS, CDR2 YYNGEE. This CDR3 reads CASSVGGIYNEQFF. As DNA, the CDR3 is TGTGCCAGCAGCGTAGGCGGGATCTACAATGAGCAGTTCTTC.

V is TRBV7-9 and J is TRBJ2-2; D remains unclear. Germline CDR1 is SEHNR and CDR2 is FQNEAQ (reference sequence). The V and J ends lost 4 bases and 7 bases respectively, with 13 bases between them. The CDR3 has 14 residues. The CDR3 reads CASSYTPVGGELFF. The CDR3 region has the DNA TGTGCCAGCAGCTACACCCCAGTGGGCGGGGAGCTGTTTTTT. The full variable domain, rest sourced from reference TRBV7-9 and TRBJ2-2, is DTGVSQNPRHKITKRGQNVTFRCDPISEHNRLYWYRQTLGQGPEFLTYFQNEAQLEKSRLLSDRFSAERPKGSFSTLEIQRTEQGDSAMYLCASSYTPVGGELFFGEGSRLTVL.

At least ten counts were recorded for this clonotype. The chain has TRBV20-1 and TRBJ2-1; 8 bases fit TRBD2. Germline V lookup: CDR1 DFQATT, CDR2 SNEGSKA (reference sequence). Germline trimming cut 2 bases from V and 9 bases from J; bases unmatched to any gene: 3. The CDR3 is 12 residues long. DNA for the CDR3: TGCAGTGCTAGACAGCGGGAGTTTGAGCAGTTCTTC. This codes for CSARQREFEQFF.

The table lists this clonotype with a few counts. The chain carries TRBV4-1 and TRBJ2-7; perhaps TRBD1 as D (6 bases). This CDR3 contains 15 residues. Germline V gene lookup returns CDR1 MGHRA and CDR2 YSYEKL. The ends were cut back, 1 base at V and 4 bases at J, with 14 bases in the middle. CDR3 nucleotide sequence: TGCGCCAGCAGCCAAGTCCCAGGGGACGGGTACGAGCAGTACTTC. Protein product: CASSQVPGDGYEQYF.